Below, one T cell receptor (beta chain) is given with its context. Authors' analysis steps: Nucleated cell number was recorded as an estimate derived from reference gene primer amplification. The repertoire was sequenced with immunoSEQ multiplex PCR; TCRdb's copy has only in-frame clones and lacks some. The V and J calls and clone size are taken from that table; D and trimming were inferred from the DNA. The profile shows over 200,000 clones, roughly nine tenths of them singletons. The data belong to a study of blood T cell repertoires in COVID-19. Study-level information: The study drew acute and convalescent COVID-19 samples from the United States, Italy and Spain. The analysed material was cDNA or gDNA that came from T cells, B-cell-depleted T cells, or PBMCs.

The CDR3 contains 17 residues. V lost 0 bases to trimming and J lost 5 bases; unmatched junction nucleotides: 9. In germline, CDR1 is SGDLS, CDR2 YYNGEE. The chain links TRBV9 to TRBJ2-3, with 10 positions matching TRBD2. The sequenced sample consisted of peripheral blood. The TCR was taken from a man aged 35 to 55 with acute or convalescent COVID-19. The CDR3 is CASSVDPRAGGQDTQYF. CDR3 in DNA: TGTGCCAGCAGCGTAGACCCTCGAGCGGGGGGGCAAGATACGCAGTATTTT.